Described below is a single TCR beta chain sequence and its context. This specimen comes from a study of cytomegalovirus exposure and HLA in healthy donors. This CDR3 is built from 14 residues. The V gene lost 7 bases and the J gene lost 0 bases, with 9 bases spanning the gap. Germline V gene sequence: CDR1 MNHNS, CDR2 SASEGT. This PCR relied on a set of 60 Vbeta primers and 13 Jbeta primers. The assay was immunoSEQ multiplex PCR, and TCRdb's table has in-frame clones only and misses some. The repertoire has around 130,000 clones, around four fifths of them found once; the top ten carry 5.5% to 7.5%. Sequencing was performed on PBMCs. The genes are TRBV6-1 and TRBJ2-2; D is possibly TRBD1 (5 bases). This TCR was recovered from a woman in her 40s in good health and CMV-seropositive. The CDR3 DNA follows: TGTGCCAGCAAAGGACACCCGAACACCGGGGAGCTGTTTTTT. Protein: CASKGHPNTGELFF.